One and the same sample provided the 8 T cell receptor beta chains below, sequenced in a study of follicular helper T cells after annual influenza vaccination (dated by TCRdb to about 2017). According to the study, the label for this sample's time point signals: 2015-2016 season, 7 days after influenza vaccination. The library was generated by the immunoSEQ multiplex PCR assay. TCRdb provides this immuneACCESS table in a form limited to in-frame rearrangements. Some clones are lacking; in checked studies, under half of them reflect an unresolved V gene, and why the rest are absent is not known. The sample contains approximately 860 clones, 65% to 75% of them found a single time. The ten largest make up roughly 5.5% of the sample. The input for sequencing was CXCR5+ CD38+ circulating T follicular helper cells from blood, taken 7 days after influenza vaccination. Reading the label with the study, this specimen's cell subset or site is: circulating Tfh, non-naive CD4+CXCR5+PD-1+ (ICOS+CD38+ or ICOS-CD38-). All receptors derive from an adult who received the influenza vaccine.

The gene calls are TRBV6-1 and TRBJ1-6, with D maybe TRBD1 (6 bases). Deletions cut 3 bases from V and 6 bases from J, with 12 bases between. The CDR3 totals 15 residues. Germline-derived CDR1 and CDR2 are MNHNS and SASEGT. The chain's CDR3 is CASSDGQTFNSPLHF. The CDR3, as DNA: TGTGCCAGCAGTGATGGACAGACTTTTAATTCACCCCTCCACTTT.

The chain carries TRBV11-3 and TRBJ1-1; D is unclear. Germline V gene sequence: CDR1 SGHNT, CDR2 YENEEA. The CDR3 is 11 residues long. Trimming stripped 6 bases from V and 7 bases from J, with 9 bases between. The CDR3 spells CASRQKGEAFF. The DNA for the CDR3 is TGTGCCAGCAGACAGAAGGGTGAAGCTTTCTTT.

The chain couples TRBV5-5 to TRBJ1-4; D not certain. V gave up 0 bases and J gave up 4 bases, with 7 bases separating them. CDR1 is SGHKS and CDR2 is YYEKEE in the germline V gene (reference sequence). The CDR3 runs 14 residues. This chain's CDR3 is CASSLVGGNEKLFF. The DNA for the CDR3 is TGTGCCAGCAGCTTGGTTGGCGGTAATGAAAAACTGTTTTTT.

The rearrangement links TRBV29-1 to TRBJ2-5; 8 nucleotides match TRBD2. The length of the CDR3 is 20 residues. Unmatched junction bases numbered 22, after V lost 2 bases and J lost 2 bases. CDR1 is SQVTM, CDR2 ANQGSEA, per germline. The CDR3 DNA reads TGCAGCGTTGAACGAGAGGGAGGACTAGCAAGGTGGTACCCGCAAGAGACCCAGTACTTC. Encoded protein: CSVEREGGLARWYPQETQYF.

The V and J genes are TRBV5-4 and TRBJ2-7, with a weak D call TRBD1 (5 bases). This CDR3 comprises 14 residues. The germline V and J ends were trimmed by 1 base and 4 bases, with 12 bases remaining between them. Germline CDR1 and CDR2: SGHNT and YYREEE (reference sequence). The CDR3 DNA reads as TGTGCCAGCAGCTTGAATAGTGACAGTTACGAGCAGTACTTC. Amino acids: CASSLNSDSYEQYF.

The chain has TRBV7-6 and TRBJ1-2, with 12 nucleotides matching TRBD1. Germline V gene sequence: CDR1 SGHVS, CDR2 FNYEAQ. The V segment lost 0 bases and the J segment 7 bases; nucleotides outside the gene matches: 6. The CDR3 spans 16 residues. CDR3 amino acids: CASSLASGTGGFGYTF. CDR3 DNA sequence: TGTGCCAGCAGCTTAGCTTCCGGGACAGGGGGCTTTGGCTACACCTTC.

The chain uses TRBV6-4 and TRBJ1-2; D gene uncertain. The V gene's germline CDR1 is MRHNA and CDR2 SNTAGT. V dropped 1 base and J dropped 3 bases, with 30 bases sitting between them. This CDR3 is 21 amino acids long. The CDR3 region has the DNA TGTGCCAGCAGTGACTTTTCTCACGCGTGTTGTTCGGGCAGGTGCTACTATGGCTACACCTTC. Translation gives CASSDFSHACCSGRCYYGYTF.

This chain links TRBV7-9 with TRBJ1-2; D ambiguous. From germline, CDR1 is SEHNR and CDR2 FQNEAQ (reference sequence). This CDR3 has 13 amino acids. Trimming took off 5 bases at V and 2 bases at J, with 9 bases between the two ends. The DNA for the CDR3 is TGTGCCAGCAGCAAACAAACGAACTATGGCTACACCTTC. It codes for CASSKQTNYGYTF.